This TCR beta chain was sequenced during a study of shared clonotypes between healthy human individuals. Regarding the study as a whole: A small donor pool kept down the genetic and exposure-history diversity that was represented. Among donors, the sharing of clonotypes was expected to be influenced by sequencing depth. Larger estimated richness was generally seen in naive subsets than in memory subsets.

TCRdb's copy holds only in-frame clones and misses some; the assay was immunoSEQ multiplex PCR. The data contain some 630,000 clones, less than 80% of them singletons. Caucasian adults living in Nashville, Tennessee, provided all samples. Germline V gene sequence: CDR1 LNHDA, CDR2 SQIVND (reference sequence). The V end lost 3 bases, the J end lost 6 bases, and 10 bases lay between the germline ends. This CDR3 contains 13 residues. On this clone itself: What it binds is unknown.

The origin of this receptor is a woman aged 25 to 45 in good health. The chain joins TRBV19 to TRBJ2-3; D may correspond to TRBD1 or TRBD2 (5 bases each). Material for sequencing was memory CD4+ T cells sorted from blood. Subset noted: CD45RA-negative fraction. CDR3 nucleotide sequence: TGTGCCAGTAGTATCGGGGCCAGGGATACGCAGTATTTT. Its translation is CASSIGARDTQYF.